The 4 T cell receptor beta chains reported below all come from one sample, sequenced in a study of blood T cell repertoires in COVID-19. Using immunoSEQ multiplex PCR, the repertoire was profiled, and TCRdb retains in-frame clones only, with some absent. The table lists around 300,000 clones, around 90% of them singletons. The sample was peripheral blood. All receptors derive from a woman in her 30s with COVID-19, enrolled during active disease.

The CDR3 DNA reads TGTGCCAGCAACGACAGGGTGGTCGAAAAACTGTTTTTT. Protein sequence: CASNDRVVEKLFF. This chain links TRBV7-9 with TRBJ1-4; 7 nucleotides align to TRBD1. Trimming took 7 bases from V and 8 from J; bases not matched to a gene: 7. CDR1 and CDR2 (germline): SEHNR, FQNEAQ (reference sequence). This CDR3 region has 13 residues.

This clone came up a few times. The chain employs TRBV7-9 and TRBJ2-2, with a tentative D call TRBD2 (5 bases). CDR3 length: 13 amino acids. CDR1 and CDR2 from the germline V gene are SEHNR and FQNEAQ (reference sequence). The V end lost 2 bases, the J end lost 5 bases, and 6 bases lay between the germline ends. The CDR3 is CASSLRETGELFF. DNA of the CDR3: TGTGCCAGCAGCTTACGGGAAACCGGGGAGCTGTTTTTT.

The chain joins TRBV5-4 to TRBJ2-7; TRBD2 agrees at 10 bases. Per the germline V gene, CDR1 is SGHNT and CDR2 is YYREEE (reference sequence). Unmatched junction bases numbered 17, after V lost 9 bases and J lost 5 bases. The CDR3 runs 16 residues. The DNA of the CDR3 is TGTGCCACCCACCCCCGCCCTAGCGGGAGTCCAGACGAGCAGTACTTC. Translation: CATHPRPSGSPDEQYF.

Comments on this clone: The junction departs from germline at one end; a sequencing error may be responsible. This chain uses TRBV7-7 with TRBJ2-1; 10 nucleotides agree with TRBD2. This CDR3 has 15 amino acids. Germline V CDR1 and CDR2: SSHAT, FNYEAQ (reference sequence). The CDR3 region has the DNA TGTGCTAGCAGCTCCGGACTAGCGGAATACAATGAGCAGTTCTTC. This sequence encodes CASSSGLAEYNEQFF.